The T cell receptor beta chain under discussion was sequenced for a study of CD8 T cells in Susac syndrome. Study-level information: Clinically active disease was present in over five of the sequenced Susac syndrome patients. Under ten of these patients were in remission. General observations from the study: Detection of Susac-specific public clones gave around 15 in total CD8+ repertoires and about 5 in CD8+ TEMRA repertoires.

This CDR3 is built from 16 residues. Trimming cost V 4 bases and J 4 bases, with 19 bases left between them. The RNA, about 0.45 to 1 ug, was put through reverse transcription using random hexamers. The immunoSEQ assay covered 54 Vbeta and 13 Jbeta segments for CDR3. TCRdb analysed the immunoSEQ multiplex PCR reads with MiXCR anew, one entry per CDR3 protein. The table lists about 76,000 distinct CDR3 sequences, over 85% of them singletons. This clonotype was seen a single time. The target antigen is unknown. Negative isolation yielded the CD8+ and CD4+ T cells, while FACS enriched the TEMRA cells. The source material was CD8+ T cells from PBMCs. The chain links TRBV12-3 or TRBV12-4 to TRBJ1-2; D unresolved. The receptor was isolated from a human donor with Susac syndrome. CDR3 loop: CASSSFLGRARYGYTF. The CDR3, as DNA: TGTGCCAGCAGTTCCTTCCTGGGGAGGGCCCGCTATGGCTACACCTTC.